This record covers a single T cell receptor (beta chain). The target antigen is unknown. The CDR3 covers 16 residues. Germline trimming cut 4 bases from V and 3 bases from J; bases unmatched to any gene: 7. Germline assignment: CDR1 MGHRA and CDR2 YSYEKL. Combining a sample-barcoded 5' primer with a J-beta primer mix, a second PCR ran for roughly 7 to 12 cycles. TCRdb redid the calling of the 5' RACE reads with MiXCR, one entry per CDR3 protein. The table lists 1.5 million to 2 million distinct CDR3 sequences, 39% of them singletons. This entry belongs to a study of blood T cells in healthy people across ages. Findings and caveats of the study: Age advanced and TCR beta diversity per million T cells fell, roughly linearly.

The TCR was taken from a human donor in good health. This chain connects TRBV4-1 to TRBJ1-3; 9 bases are a match to TRBD1. Sequenced: blood. CDR3 in amino acids: CASSPQGAQSGNTIYF. Written as DNA, the CDR3 is TGCGCCAGCAGCCCACAGGGGGCTCAGAGTGGAAACACCATATATTTT.